The 13 T cell receptor beta chains below were found in one sample sequenced in a study of T cell repertoires in ileal Crohn's disease. The protocol was immunoSEQ multiplex PCR, while the TCRdb copy is restricted to in-frame clones and leaves out a portion. The sample yields roughly 5,100 clones, 70% to 90% seen once. Sequencing was done on a sample of ileal tissue. All receptors come from an adult with Crohn's disease.

The chain carries TRBV5-1 and TRBJ2-7; TRBD1 matches at 10 bases. Trimming at V came to 3 bases and at J to 1 base, leaving 13 bases not matched to a gene. The CDR3 consists of 18 residues. Germline V lookup: CDR1 SGHRS, CDR2 YFSETQ. The CDR3 is CASSSGTGVGKASYEQYF. The CDR3 DNA reads as TGCGCCAGCAGCTCGGGGACAGGGGTGGGGAAAGCGTCCTACGAGCAGTACTTC.

The rearrangement links TRBV27 to TRBJ2-1; 8 nucleotides match TRBD2. The CDR3 loop spans 16 amino acids. J gave up 7 bases and V 6 bases, and 14 bases lay outside the gene matches. Germline-derived CDR1 and CDR2 are MNHEY and SMNVEV (reference sequence). The CDR3 DNA reads TGTGCCAGCAGCGCACCTCTCGGGGGGGCCAGAAATGAGCAGTTCTTC. Protein product: CASSAPLGGARNEQFF.

The CDR3 region has the DNA TGTGCCAGCAGCTTAGACGGGACAGGGGCTGGAAACACCATATATTTT. Protein product: CASSLDGTGAGNTIYF. The chain carries TRBV5-4 and TRBJ1-3, with TRBD1 matching 10 bases. The germline CDR1 and CDR2 sequences are SGHNT and YYREEE (reference sequence). Trimming took 2 bases from V and 2 from J; bases not matched to a gene: 4. The CDR3 extends over 16 amino acids.

The chain links TRBV7-2 to TRBJ1-3; D unresolved. Germline lookup yields CDR1 SGHTA and CDR2 FQGNSA. V was trimmed by 1 base and J by 6 bases, leaving 16 bases between them. This CDR3 region has 16 residues. The CDR3 DNA sequence: TGTGCCAGCAGCTTAGTTTCTGGGAAAGGACTAAACACCATATATTTT. Translating it yields CASSLVSGKGLNTIYF. Using reference TRBV7-2 and TRBJ1-3 for the parts outside the CDR3, the full variable domain is GAGVSQSPSNKVTEKGKDVELRCDPISGHTALYWYRQSLGQGLEFLIYFQGNSAPDKSGLPSDRFSAERTGGSVSTLTIQRTQQEDSAVYLCASSLVSGKGLNTIYFGEGSWLTVV.

The chain employs TRBV11-2 and TRBJ1-2, with D unresolved. Per the germline V gene, CDR1 is SGHAT and CDR2 is FQNNGV. The V and J ends lost 1 base and 0 bases respectively, with 9 bases between them. The CDR3 consists of 15 residues. The CDR3 nucleotides read TGTGCCAGCAGCTTAGCACAGTCCTCTAACTATGGCTACACCTTC. Its translation is CASSLAQSSNYGYTF.

This chain links TRBV6-5 with TRBJ1-2, with D tentatively TRBD1 (5 bases). The CDR3 contains 13 residues. In germline, CDR1 is MNHEY, CDR2 SVGAGI. V lost 6 bases and J lost 4, with 12 bases in between. The CDR3 coding sequence is TGTGCCAGCAGAACGGGGGTTAGCTATGGCTACACCTTC. It yields the protein CASRTGVSYGYTF.

The V and J genes are TRBV30 and TRBJ1-1, with 7 nucleotides matching TRBD1. The CDR3 is made up of 13 amino acids. CDR1 and CDR2 from the germline V gene are GTSNPN and SVGIG (reference sequence). The J segment lost 1 base and the V segment lost 3 bases, leaving 2 bases of the junction unmatched. The chain's CDR3 is CAWSPGGNTEAFF. In nucleotides, the CDR3 is TGTGCCTGGAGCCCAGGGGGGAACACTGAAGCTTTCTTT.

The J gene is TRBJ1-2, the V gene TRBV28; 10 nucleotides agree with TRBD1. V gave up 4 bases and J gave up 6 bases; unmatched junction bases: 5. Germline values: CDR1 MDHEN, CDR2 SYDVKM. This CDR3 is 14 amino acids long. The CDR3 spells CASSSPGQGDGYTF. CDR3 nucleotide sequence: TGTGCCAGCAGTTCCCCTGGACAGGGGGATGGCTACACCTTC.

The V and J genes are TRBV30 and TRBJ1-2, with unresolved D. The CDR3 loop spans 12 amino acids. In germline, CDR1 is GTSNPN, CDR2 SVGIG (reference sequence). The V and J ends lost 0 bases and 8 bases respectively, with 10 bases between them. CDR3 protein: CAWSVGSWGYTF. The CDR3 nucleotides are TGTGCCTGGAGTGTAGGGAGTTGGGGCTACACCTTC. The full variable domain, with the rest looked up from reference TRBV30 and TRBJ1-2, is SQTIHQWPATLVQPVGSPLSLECTVEGTSNPNLYWYRQAAGRGLQLLFYSVGIGQISSEVPQNLSASRPQDRQFILSSKKLLLSDSGFYLCAWSVGSWGYTFGSGTRLTVV.

This clone has a single count. The chain employs TRBV4-2 and TRBJ1-5; D gene unclear. Germline V gene sequence: CDR1 LGHNA, CDR2 YNFKEQ. CDR3 length: 14 amino acids. The ends were cut back, 0 bases at V and 7 bases at J, with 10 bases in the middle. The DNA for the CDR3 is TGTGCCAGCAGCCAAGATCTGGTGGGCCAGCCCCAGCATTTT. Translation: CASSQDLVGQPQHF.

The V and J genes are TRBV25-1 and TRBJ2-1; 7 nucleotides agree with TRBD1. V dropped 4 bases and J dropped 0; count of bases not matched to a gene: 9. The V gene's germline CDR1 is MGHDK and CDR2 SYGVNS. The CDR3 extends over 17 amino acids. The CDR3 nucleotides read TGTGCCAGCAGTGCCCCGACAGGGCAAAGCTCCTACAATGAGCAGTTCTTC. Protein: CASSAPTGQSSYNEQFF.

This chain links TRBV30 with TRBJ1-2; D is perhaps TRBD1 (6 bases). This CDR3 is built from 13 residues. CDR1 is GTSNPN, CDR2 SVGIG, per germline (reference sequence). V was shortened by 3 bases and J by 6 bases, with 14 bases between the two germline ends. CDR3 nucleotide sequence: TGTGCCTGGAGCAAAACAGGGACGGATGGCTACACCTTC. This codes for CAWSKTGTDGYTF.

The rearrangement uses TRBV19 and TRBJ2-2; 8 bases match TRBD1. The trim removed 6 bases at V and 4 bases at J, leaving 10 bases unmatched. The CDR3 sequence is 16 residues long. From germline, CDR1 is LNHDA and CDR2 SQIVND (reference sequence). The CDR3 DNA follows: TGTGCCAGTAGCGAACTAGGACAGGGTAGCACCGGGGAGCTGTTTTTT. Protein: CASSELGQGSTGELFF.